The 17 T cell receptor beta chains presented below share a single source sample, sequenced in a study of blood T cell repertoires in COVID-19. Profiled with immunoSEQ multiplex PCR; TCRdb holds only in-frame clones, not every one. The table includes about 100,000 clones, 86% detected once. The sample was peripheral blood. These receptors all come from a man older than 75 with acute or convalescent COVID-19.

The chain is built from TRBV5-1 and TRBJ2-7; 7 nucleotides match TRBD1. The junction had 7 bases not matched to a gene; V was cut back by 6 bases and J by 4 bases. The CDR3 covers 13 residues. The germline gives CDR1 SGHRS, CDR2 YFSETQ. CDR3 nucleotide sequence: TGCGCCAGCACAACCGCAGGGGGATACGAGCAGTACTTC. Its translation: CASTTAGGYEQYF.

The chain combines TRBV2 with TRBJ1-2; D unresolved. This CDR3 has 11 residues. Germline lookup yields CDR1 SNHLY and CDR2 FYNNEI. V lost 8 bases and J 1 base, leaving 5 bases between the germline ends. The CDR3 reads CASGRNYGYTF. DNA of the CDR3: TGTGCCAGCGGCCGTAACTATGGCTACACCTTC.

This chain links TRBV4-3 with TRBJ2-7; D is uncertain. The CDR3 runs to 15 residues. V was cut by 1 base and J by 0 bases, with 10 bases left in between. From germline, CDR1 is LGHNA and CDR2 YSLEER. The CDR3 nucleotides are TGCGCCAGCAGCCAAGGTGCGGTGACCTCCTACGAGCAGTACTTC. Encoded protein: CASSQGAVTSYEQYF.

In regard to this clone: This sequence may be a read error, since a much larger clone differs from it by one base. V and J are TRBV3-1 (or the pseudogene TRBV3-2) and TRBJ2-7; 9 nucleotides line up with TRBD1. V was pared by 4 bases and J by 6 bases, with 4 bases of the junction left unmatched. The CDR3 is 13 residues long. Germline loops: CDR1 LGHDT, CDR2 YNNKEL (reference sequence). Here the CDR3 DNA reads TGTGCCAGCAGCCGGGACAGGGTGGGCGAGCAGTACTTC. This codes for CASSRDRVGEQYF.

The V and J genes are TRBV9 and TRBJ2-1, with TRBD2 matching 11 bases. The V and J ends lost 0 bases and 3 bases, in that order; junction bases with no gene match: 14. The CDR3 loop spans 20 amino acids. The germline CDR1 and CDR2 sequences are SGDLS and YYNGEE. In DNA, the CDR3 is TGTGCCAGCAGCGTAGCGGGGGCCCAGGGACTAGCGGTGGACTACAATGAGCAGTTCTTC. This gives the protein CASSVAGAQGLAVDYNEQFF.

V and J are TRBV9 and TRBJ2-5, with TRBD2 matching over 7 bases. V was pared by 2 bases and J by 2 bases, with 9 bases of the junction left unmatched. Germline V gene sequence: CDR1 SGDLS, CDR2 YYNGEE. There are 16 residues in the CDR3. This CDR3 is CASSVNPGRRQETQYF. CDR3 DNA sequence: TGTGCCAGCAGCGTTAACCCCGGGAGGAGGCAAGAGACCCAGTACTTC.

In nucleotides, the CDR3 is TGTGCCAGCAGCCCCAGAGGCGGGGTTGGTCGCACAGATACGCAGTATTTT. The encoded protein is CASSPRGGVGRTDTQYF. V is TRBV7-9 and J is TRBJ2-3; the D gene is possibly TRBD2 (6 bases). This CDR3 comprises 17 residues. Trimming removed 5 bases from V and 1 base from J, with 19 bases in between. Germline-derived CDR1 and CDR2 are SEHNR and FQNEAQ (reference sequence).

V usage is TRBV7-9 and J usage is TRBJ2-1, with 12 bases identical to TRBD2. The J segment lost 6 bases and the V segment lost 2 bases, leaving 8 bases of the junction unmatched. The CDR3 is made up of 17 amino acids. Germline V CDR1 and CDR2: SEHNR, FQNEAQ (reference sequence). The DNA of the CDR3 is TGTGCCAGCAGCTTAAGGCAGACTAGCGGGAGATCCAATGAGCAGTTCTTC. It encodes CASSLRQTSGRSNEQFF.

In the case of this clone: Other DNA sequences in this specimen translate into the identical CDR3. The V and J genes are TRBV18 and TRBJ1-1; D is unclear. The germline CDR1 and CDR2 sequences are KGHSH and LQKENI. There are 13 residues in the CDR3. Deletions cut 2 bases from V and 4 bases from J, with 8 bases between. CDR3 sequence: CASSPKGGTEAFF. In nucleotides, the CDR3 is TGTGCCAGCTCACCAAAAGGAGGCACTGAAGCTTTCTTT.

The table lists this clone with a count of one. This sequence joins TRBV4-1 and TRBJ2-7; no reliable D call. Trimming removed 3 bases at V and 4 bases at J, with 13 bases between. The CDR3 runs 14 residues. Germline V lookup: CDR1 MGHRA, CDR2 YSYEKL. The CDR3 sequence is CASSHQTTEYEQYF. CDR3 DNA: TGCGCCAGCAGCCACCAGACAACCGAATACGAGCAGTACTTC.

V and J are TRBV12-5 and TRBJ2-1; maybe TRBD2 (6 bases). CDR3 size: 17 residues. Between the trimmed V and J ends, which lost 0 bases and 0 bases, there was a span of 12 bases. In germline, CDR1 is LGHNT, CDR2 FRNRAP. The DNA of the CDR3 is TGTGCTAGTGGTTTGGTACTGGAGGGAAGCTCCTACAATGAGCAGTTCTTC. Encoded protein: CASGLVLEGSSYNEQFF.

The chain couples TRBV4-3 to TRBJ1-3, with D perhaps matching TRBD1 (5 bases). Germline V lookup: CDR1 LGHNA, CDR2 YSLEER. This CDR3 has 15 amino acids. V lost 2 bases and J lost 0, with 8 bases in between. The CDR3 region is CASSQSTGSGNTIYF. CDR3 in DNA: TGCGCCAGCAGCCAATCCACAGGCTCTGGAAACACCATATATTTT.

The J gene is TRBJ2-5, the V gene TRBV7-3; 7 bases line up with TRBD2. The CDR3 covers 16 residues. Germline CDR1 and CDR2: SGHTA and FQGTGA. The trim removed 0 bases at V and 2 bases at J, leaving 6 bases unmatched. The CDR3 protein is CASSLTSGAGQETQYF. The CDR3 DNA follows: TGTGCCAGCAGCTTAACGAGCGGAGCGGGGCAAGAGACCCAGTACTTC.

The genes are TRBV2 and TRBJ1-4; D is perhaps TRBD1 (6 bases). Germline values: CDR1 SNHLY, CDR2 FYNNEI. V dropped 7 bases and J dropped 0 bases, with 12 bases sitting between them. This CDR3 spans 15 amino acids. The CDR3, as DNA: TGTGCCAGCACCTTAGGACAGACAACTAATGAAAAACTGTTTTTT. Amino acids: CASTLGQTTNEKLFF.

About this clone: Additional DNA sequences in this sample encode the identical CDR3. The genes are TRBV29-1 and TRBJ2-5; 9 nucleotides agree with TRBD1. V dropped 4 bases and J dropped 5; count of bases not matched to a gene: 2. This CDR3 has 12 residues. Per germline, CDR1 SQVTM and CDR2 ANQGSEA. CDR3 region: CSVGDRGETQYF. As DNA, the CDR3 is TGCAGCGTTGGTGACAGGGGGGAGACCCAGTACTTC.

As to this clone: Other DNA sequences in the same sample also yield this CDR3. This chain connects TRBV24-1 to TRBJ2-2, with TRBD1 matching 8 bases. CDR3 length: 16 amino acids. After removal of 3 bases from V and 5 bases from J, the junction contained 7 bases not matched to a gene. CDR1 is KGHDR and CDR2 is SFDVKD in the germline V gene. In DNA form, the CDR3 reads TGTGCCACCAGTGATCCCGGGACAGGAGGTACCGGGGAGCTGTTTTTT. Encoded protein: CATSDPGTGGTGELFF.

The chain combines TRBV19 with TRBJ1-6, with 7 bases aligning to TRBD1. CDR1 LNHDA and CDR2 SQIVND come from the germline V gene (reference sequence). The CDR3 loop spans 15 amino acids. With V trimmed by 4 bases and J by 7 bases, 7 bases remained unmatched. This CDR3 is CASSTQTGRNSPLHF. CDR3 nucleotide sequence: TGTGCCAGTAGTACTCAGACAGGGCGGAATTCACCCCTCCACTTT.